These 19 T cell receptor beta chains were sequenced from one sample in a study of blood T cell repertoires in COVID-19 (dated by TCRdb to 2019 to 2021). The method was the immunoSEQ multiplex PCR assay. This is the immuneACCESS table as TCRdb keeps it, with only in-frame sequences that have V and J called. A part of the clones is gone; compared with another copy, unresolved V genes explain less than half, and the rest is unexplained. This sample holds a few hundred thousand clones; over 75% were observed only once. The ten largest clones take up nearly 4.5% of the sample. Specimen: peripheral blood. Source of these receptors: a man in his forties or fifties with acute or convalescent COVID-19.

The CDR3 here is CASSVTGINYGYTF. The CDR3 DNA sequence: TGTGCCAGCAGTGTTACAGGGATTAACTATGGCTACACCTTC. V and J are TRBV25-1 and TRBJ1-2, with D tentatively TRBD1 (6 bases). The CDR3 spans 14 residues. Germline CDR1 reads MGHDK; CDR2 reads SYGVNS. Deletions cut 4 bases from V and 1 base from J, with 10 bases between.

This clone was seen only a few times. The chain links TRBV6-5 to TRBJ1-3; D is unclear. V was trimmed by 8 bases and J by 0 bases, leaving 14 bases between them. There are 15 residues in the CDR3. Germline V gives CDR1 MNHEY, CDR2 SVGAGI. The CDR3 protein is CASSSLGSSGNTIYF. For the CDR3, the DNA is TGTGCCAGCTCTAGCCTGGGATCCTCTGGAAACACCATATATTTT.

The chain employs TRBV2 and TRBJ2-1, with 10 bases aligning to TRBD1. Germline V lookup: CDR1 SNHLY, CDR2 FYNNEI. The CDR3 is 15 residues long. V dropped 7 bases and J dropped 6; count of bases not matched to a gene: 9. The CDR3 nucleotides are TGTGCCAGCAACCCACCCGGGACAGGGGTCAATGAGCAGTTCTTC. This encodes CASNPPGTGVNEQFF. Combining the CDR3 with reference TRBV2 and TRBJ2-1 gives the whole variable domain EPEVTQTPSHQVTQMGQEVILRCVPISNHLYFYWYRQILGQKVEFLVSFYNNEISEKSEIFDDQFSVERPDGSNFTLKIRSTKLEDSAMYFCASNPPGTGVNEQFFGPGTRLTVL.

This chain connects TRBV3-1 (or the pseudogene TRBV3-2) to TRBJ1-3, with 10 positions matching TRBD1. The CDR3 extends over 18 amino acids. The trim removed 0 bases at V and 2 bases at J, leaving 7 bases unmatched. Germline values: CDR1 LGHDT, CDR2 YNNKEL (reference sequence). CDR3 sequence (DNA): TGTGCCAGCAGCCAAGATCTAGGGGACAGGGGAGCTGGAAACACCATATATTTT. Amino acid sequence: CASSQDLGDRGAGNTIYF.

V is TRBV19 and J is TRBJ1-3, with D maybe TRBD1 (5 bases). Between the trimmed V and J ends, which lost 9 bases and 1 base, there was a span of 13 bases. CDR3 length: 14 residues. Germline V gene sequence: CDR1 LNHDA, CDR2 SQIVND (reference sequence). The CDR3 sequence is CASSVGGSGNTIYF. The CDR3 DNA follows: TGTGCCAGCTCCGTCGGGGGATCTGGAAACACCATATATTTT.

V and J are TRBV19 and TRBJ1-2; TRBD1 agrees at 11 bases. V dropped 3 bases and J dropped 7; count of bases not matched to a gene: 10. Germline V gene sequence: CDR1 LNHDA, CDR2 SQIVND (reference sequence). The CDR3 is 16 residues long. The CDR3: CASSISGTGGFVGYTF. The DNA of the CDR3 is TGTGCCAGTAGTATTAGCGGGACAGGGGGATTCGTTGGCTACACCTTC.

The chain links TRBV3-1 (or the pseudogene TRBV3-2) to TRBJ2-1; D remains ambiguous. This CDR3 is 13 amino acids long. Germline V gene lookup returns CDR1 LGHDT and CDR2 YNNKEL (reference sequence). Between the trimmed V and J ends, which lost 1 base and 11 bases, there was a span of 12 bases. CDR3 nucleotide sequence: TGTGCCAGCAGCCAAGTCCGGAGCCCTCAGCAGTTCTTC. This sequence encodes CASSQVRSPQQFF.

This sequence joins TRBV6-4 and TRBJ2-7, with 7 bases fitting TRBD2. This CDR3 has 14 amino acids. With V trimmed by 10 bases and J by 0 bases, 9 bases remained unmatched. In germline, CDR1 is MRHNA, CDR2 SNTAGT. This chain's CDR3 is CATREEPYSYEQYF. As DNA, the CDR3 is TGTGCCACCCGGGAGGAACCCTACTCCTACGAGCAGTACTTC.

The rearrangement links TRBV6-5 to TRBJ1-2; possible D gene TRBD1, 5 bases. The CDR3 has 15 residues. The germline V and J ends were trimmed by 8 bases and 2 bases, with 18 bases remaining between them. Germline CDR1 is MNHEY and CDR2 is SVGAGI. The CDR3 sequence is CASGRGVTGNYGYTF. The DNA for the CDR3 is TGTGCCAGCGGGAGGGGAGTTACCGGAAACTATGGCTACACCTTC.

The rearrangement joins TRBV6-5 to TRBJ1-1, with a tentative D call TRBD1 (5 bases). V dropped 7 bases and J dropped 4 bases, with 19 bases sitting between them. The germline V gene encodes CDR1 MNHEY and CDR2 SVGAGI. The CDR3 loop spans 15 amino acids. Here the CDR3 DNA reads TGTGCCAGCATCCCTCTTAGTTGGGGCGGCACTGAAGCTTTCTTT. It codes for CASIPLSWGGTEAFF.

V usage is TRBV4-1 and J usage is TRBJ1-2; TRBD1 matches 12 bases. The CDR3 covers 14 residues. Per germline, CDR1 MGHRA and CDR2 YSYEKL. V lost 5 bases to trimming and J lost 8 bases; unmatched junction nucleotides: 6. The CDR3 region is CASSAGQGAGGYTF. The CDR3 DNA reads as TGCGCCAGCAGCGCGGGACAGGGGGCGGGGGGCTACACCTTC.

V is TRBV5-1 and J is TRBJ1-5, with 7 bases identical to TRBD1. There are 16 residues in the CDR3. J lost 7 bases, V lost 3 bases, and 13 bases had no gene match. The germline V gene encodes CDR1 SGHRS and CDR2 YFSETQ. The CDR3: CASSWGSGGSEQPQHF. In DNA, the CDR3 is TGCGCCAGCAGCTGGGGGTCAGGGGGTTCAGAACAGCCCCAGCATTTT.

This chain joins TRBV6-4 and TRBJ2-1; 9 nucleotides line up with TRBD1. V dropped 0 bases and J dropped 10; count of bases not matched to a gene: 4. The CDR3 has 14 residues. CDR1 and CDR2 (germline): MRHNA, SNTAGT. DNA for the CDR3: TGTGCCAGCAGTGACTCTGGGGGGACAGGGGAGCAGTTCTTC. Encoded protein: CASSDSGGTGEQFF.

The gene calls are TRBV6-6 and TRBJ1-4; D perhaps matches TRBD1 (6 bases). Per germline, CDR1 MNHNY and CDR2 SVGAGI (reference sequence). CDR3 length: 17 amino acids. The germline V and J ends were trimmed by 5 bases and 5 bases, with 21 bases remaining between them. The CDR3 coding sequence is TGTGCCAGCAGTCCCGGGACATCCTTGAGTGCCAATGAAAAACTGTTTTTT. It translates to CASSPGTSLSANEKLFF.

The chain joins TRBV27 to TRBJ1-5, with D tentatively TRBD1 (5 bases). V shed 5 bases and J shed 6 bases, with 14 bases lying between them. The CDR3 sequence is 14 residues long. Germline CDR1 MNHEY, CDR2 SMNVEV (reference sequence). CDR3 DNA: TGTGCCAGCAGTGTTCGGGGGAGTGGTCAGCCCCAGCATTTT. Translated: CASSVRGSGQPQHF.

The rearrangement joins TRBV30 to TRBJ2-5; D gene ambiguous. This CDR3 spans 13 amino acids. CDR1 and CDR2 (germline): GTSNPN, SVGIG (reference sequence). V lost 0 bases and J lost 5, with 10 bases in between. The CDR3 reads CAWSVGSRETQYF. CDR3 bases: TGTGCCTGGAGTGTCGGGTCTCGGGAGACCCAGTACTTC. The full variable domain, completed using reference TRBV30 and TRBJ2-5, is SQTIHQWPATLVQPVGSPLSLECTVEGTSNPNLYWYRQAAGRGLQLLFYSVGIGQISSEVPQNLSASRPQDRQFILSSKKLLLSDSGFYLCAWSVGSRETQYFGPGTRLLVL.

J is TRBJ1-5 and V is TRBV12-3 or TRBV12-4; D not resolved. V was trimmed by 7 bases and J by 4 bases, leaving 11 bases between them. This CDR3 is built from 13 residues. CDR3 region: CASTHAGNQPQHF. The CDR3, as DNA: TGTGCCAGCACCCATGCGGGTAATCAGCCCCAGCATTTT.

The rearrangement links TRBV6-6 to TRBJ1-1; TRBD1 might be the D (6 bases). Trimming left V 4 bases short and J 8 bases short, with 23 bases between. Germline CDR1 reads MNHNY; CDR2 reads SVGAGI (reference sequence). This CDR3 spans 16 amino acids. The CDR3 DNA reads TGTGCCAGCAGTTTCCAAAGGGACACCTACCCCACGGAAGCTTTCTTT. Its translation is CASSFQRDTYPTEAFF.

The chain couples TRBV6-1 to TRBJ1-1; 9 bases map to TRBD1. From germline, CDR1 is MNHNS and CDR2 SASEGT. This CDR3 is built from 15 residues. Germline trimming cut 3 bases from V and 2 bases from J; bases unmatched to any gene: 4. The CDR3 region is CASSDRDRANTEAFF. In DNA, the CDR3 is TGTGCCAGCAGTGACAGGGACAGGGCTAACACTGAAGCTTTCTTT.